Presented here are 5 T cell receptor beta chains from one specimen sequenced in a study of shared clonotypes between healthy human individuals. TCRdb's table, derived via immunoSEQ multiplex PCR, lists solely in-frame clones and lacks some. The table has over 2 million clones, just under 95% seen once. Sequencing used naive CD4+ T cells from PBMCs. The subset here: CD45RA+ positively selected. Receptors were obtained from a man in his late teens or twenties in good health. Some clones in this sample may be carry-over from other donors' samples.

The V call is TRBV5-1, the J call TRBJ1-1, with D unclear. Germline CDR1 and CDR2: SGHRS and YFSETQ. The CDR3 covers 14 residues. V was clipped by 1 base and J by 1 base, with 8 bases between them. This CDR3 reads CASSLRLPNTEAFF. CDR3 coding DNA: TGCGCCAGCAGCTTGAGGTTACCGAACACTGAAGCTTTCTTT.

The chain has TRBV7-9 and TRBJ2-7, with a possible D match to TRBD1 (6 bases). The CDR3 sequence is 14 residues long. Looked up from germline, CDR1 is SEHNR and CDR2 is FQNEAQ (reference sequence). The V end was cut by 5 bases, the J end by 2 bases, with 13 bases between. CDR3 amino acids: CASSRDRPTYEQYF. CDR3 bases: TGTGCCAGCAGCCGAGACAGGCCTACCTACGAGCAGTACTTC.

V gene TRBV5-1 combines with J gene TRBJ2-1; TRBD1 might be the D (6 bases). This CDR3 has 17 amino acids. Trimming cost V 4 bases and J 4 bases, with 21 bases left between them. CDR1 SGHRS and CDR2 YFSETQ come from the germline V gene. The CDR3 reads CASSPTSRGAGYNEQFF. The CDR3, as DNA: TGCGCCAGCAGCCCGACCTCCAGGGGTGCTGGGTACAATGAGCAGTTCTTC.

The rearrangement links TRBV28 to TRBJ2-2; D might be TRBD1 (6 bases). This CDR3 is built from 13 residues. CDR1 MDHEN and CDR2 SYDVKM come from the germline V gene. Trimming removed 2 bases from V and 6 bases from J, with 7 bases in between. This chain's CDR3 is CASSLPGAGELFF. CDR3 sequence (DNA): TGTGCCAGCAGTTTACCAGGGGCCGGGGAGCTGTTTTTT.

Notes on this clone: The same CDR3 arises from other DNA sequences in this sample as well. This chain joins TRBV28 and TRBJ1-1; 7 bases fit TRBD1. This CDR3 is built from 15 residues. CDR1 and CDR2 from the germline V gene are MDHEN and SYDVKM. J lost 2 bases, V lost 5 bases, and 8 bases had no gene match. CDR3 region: CASSLHGTANTEAFF. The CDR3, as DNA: TGTGCCAGCAGTCTCCACGGGACAGCTAACACTGAAGCTTTCTTT.